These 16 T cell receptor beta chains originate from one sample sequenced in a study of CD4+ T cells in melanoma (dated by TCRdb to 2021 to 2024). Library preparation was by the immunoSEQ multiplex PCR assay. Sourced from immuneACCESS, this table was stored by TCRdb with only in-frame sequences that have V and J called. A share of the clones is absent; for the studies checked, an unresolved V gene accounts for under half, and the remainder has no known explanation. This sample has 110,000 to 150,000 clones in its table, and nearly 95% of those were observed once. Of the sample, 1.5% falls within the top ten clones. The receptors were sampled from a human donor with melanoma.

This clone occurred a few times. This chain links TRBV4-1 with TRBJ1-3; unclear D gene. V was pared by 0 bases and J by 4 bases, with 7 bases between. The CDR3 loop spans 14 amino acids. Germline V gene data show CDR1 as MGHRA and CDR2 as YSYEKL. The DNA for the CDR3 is TGCGCCAGCAGCCAAGATTCCTCGGGAAACACCATATATTTT. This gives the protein CASSQDSSGNTIYF.

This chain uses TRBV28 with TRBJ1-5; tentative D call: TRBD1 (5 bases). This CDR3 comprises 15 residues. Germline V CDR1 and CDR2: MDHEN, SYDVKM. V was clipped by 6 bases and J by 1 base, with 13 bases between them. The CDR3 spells CASSPGTPSNQPQHF. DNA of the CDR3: TGTGCCAGCAGCCCCGGGACTCCAAGCAATCAGCCCCAGCATTTT.

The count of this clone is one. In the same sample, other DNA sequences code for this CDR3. The CDR3 is CAWSPGPNTEAFF. Written as DNA, the CDR3 is TGTGCCTGGAGTCCCGGCCCAAACACTGAAGCTTTCTTT. The chain recombines TRBV30 with TRBJ1-1; D is unclear. In germline, CDR1 is GTSNPN, CDR2 SVGIG (reference sequence). Trimming shortened V by 2 bases and J by 2 bases, and 9 bases separated the two germline ends. This CDR3 region has 13 residues.

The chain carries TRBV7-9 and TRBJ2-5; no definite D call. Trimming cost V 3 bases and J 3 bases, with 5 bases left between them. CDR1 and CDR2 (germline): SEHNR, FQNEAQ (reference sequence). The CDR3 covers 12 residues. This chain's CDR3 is CASSLAEETQYF. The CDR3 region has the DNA TGTGCCAGCAGCTTGGCCGAAGAGACCCAGTACTTC.

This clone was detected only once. CDR3 sequence: CASSERTTGSYNEQFF. The DNA for the CDR3 is TGTGCCAGCAGTGAGAGGACTACCGGCTCCTACAATGAGCAGTTCTTC. The gene calls are TRBV2 and TRBJ2-1; D may be TRBD2 (6 bases). This CDR3 comprises 16 residues. The ends were cut back, 3 bases at V and 0 bases at J, with 12 bases in the middle. Germline V CDR1 and CDR2: SNHLY, FYNNEI.

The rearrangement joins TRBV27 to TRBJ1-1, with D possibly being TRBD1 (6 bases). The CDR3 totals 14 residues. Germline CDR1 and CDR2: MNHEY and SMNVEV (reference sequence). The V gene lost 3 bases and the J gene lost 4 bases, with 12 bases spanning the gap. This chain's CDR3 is CASSFGGGGTEAFF. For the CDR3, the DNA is TGTGCCAGCAGTTTTGGAGGGGGAGGCACTGAAGCTTTCTTT.

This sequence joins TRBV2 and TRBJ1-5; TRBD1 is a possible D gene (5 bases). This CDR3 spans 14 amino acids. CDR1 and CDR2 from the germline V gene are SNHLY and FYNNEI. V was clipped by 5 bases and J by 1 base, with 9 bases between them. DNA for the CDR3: TGTGCCAGCAGTCAGGGCTTAAGCAATCAGCCCCAGCATTTT. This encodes CASSQGLSNQPQHF.

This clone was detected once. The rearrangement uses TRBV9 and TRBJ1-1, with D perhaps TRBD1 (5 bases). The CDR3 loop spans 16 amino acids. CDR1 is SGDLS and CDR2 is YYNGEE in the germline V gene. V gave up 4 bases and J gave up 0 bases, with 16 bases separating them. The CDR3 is CASSSAQGVVNTEAFF. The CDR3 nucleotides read TGTGCCAGCAGCTCCGCCCAGGGTGTCGTGAACACTGAAGCTTTCTTT.

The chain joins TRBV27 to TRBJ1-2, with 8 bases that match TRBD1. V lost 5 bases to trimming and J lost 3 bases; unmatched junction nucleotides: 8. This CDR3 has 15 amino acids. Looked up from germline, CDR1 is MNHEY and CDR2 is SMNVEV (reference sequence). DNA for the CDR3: TGTGCCAGCAGTCCTTCGGACAGGGCGTACTATGGCTACACCTTC. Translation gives CASSPSDRAYYGYTF.

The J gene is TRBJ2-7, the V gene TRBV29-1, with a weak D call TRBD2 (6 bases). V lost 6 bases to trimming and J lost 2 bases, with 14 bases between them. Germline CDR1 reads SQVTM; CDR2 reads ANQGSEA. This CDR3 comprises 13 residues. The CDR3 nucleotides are TGCAGCGTGTGGGGACCGGGGGCCTACGAGCAGTACTTC. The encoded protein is CSVWGPGAYEQYF.

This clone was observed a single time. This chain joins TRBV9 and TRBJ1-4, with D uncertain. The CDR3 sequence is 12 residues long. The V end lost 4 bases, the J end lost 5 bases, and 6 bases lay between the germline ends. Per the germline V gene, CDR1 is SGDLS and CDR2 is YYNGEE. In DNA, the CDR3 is TGTGCCAGCAGCCCTTCAAATGAAAAACTGTTTTTT. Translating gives CASSPSNEKLFF.

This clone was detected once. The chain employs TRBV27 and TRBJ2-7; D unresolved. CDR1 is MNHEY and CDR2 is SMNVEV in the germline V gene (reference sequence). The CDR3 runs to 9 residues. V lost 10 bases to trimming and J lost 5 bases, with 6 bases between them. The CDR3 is CANENEQYF. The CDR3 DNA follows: TGTGCCAACGAAAACGAGCAGTACTTC.

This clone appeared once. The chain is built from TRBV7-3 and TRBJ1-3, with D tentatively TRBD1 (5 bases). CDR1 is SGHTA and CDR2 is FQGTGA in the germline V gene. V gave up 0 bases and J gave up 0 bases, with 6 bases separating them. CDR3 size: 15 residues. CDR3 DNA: TGTGCCAGCAGCTTAACGGGGGGCTCTGGAAACACCATATATTTT. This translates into CASSLTGGSGNTIYF.

CDR3 residues: CASRAENQPQHF. CDR3 in DNA: TGTGCCAGCAGGGCGGAGAATCAGCCCCAGCATTTT. The chain is built from TRBV27 and TRBJ1-5; D not certain. Looked up from germline, CDR1 is MNHEY and CDR2 is SMNVEV (reference sequence). The CDR3 totals 12 residues. V shed 6 bases and J shed 4 bases, with 7 bases lying between them.

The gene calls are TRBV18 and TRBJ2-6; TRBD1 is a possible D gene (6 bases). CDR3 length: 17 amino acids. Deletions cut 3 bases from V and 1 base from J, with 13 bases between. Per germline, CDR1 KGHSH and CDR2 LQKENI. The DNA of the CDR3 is TGTGCCAGCTCACCCACCCCACAGGGATCTGGGGCCAACGTCCTGACTTTC. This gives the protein CASSPTPQGSGANVLTF.

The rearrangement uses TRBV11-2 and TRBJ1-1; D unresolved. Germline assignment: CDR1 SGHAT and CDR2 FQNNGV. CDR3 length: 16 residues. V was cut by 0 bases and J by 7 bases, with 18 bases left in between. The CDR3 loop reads CASSLDYGGQINEAFF. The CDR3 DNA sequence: TGTGCCAGCAGCTTAGATTACGGAGGGCAAATTAATGAAGCTTTCTTT.